In its sample, the clone carrying this T cell receptor (beta chain) was seen a few times. Its antigen is currently unknown. The data are from a study of blood T cells in healthy people across ages. General observations from the study: The recorded TCR beta diversity per million T cells decreased in a roughly linear manner with age.

The CDR3 is 10 residues long. V was cut by 5 bases and J by 8 bases, with 6 bases left in between. Next came a second PCR, run for about 6 to 12 cycles, which used a sample-barcoded 5' primer along with a J-beta primer mix. TCRdb reprocessed the 5' RACE reads with MiXCR, giving one entry per CDR3 protein. The sample gives roughly 1,500,000 distinct CDR3 sequences, about 43% of which show up once; roughly 8.2% is in the top ten. V gene TRBV12-3 or TRBV12-4 combines with J gene TRBJ1-1; no firm D call. The clonotype comes from a young woman in good health. The sequenced sample consisted of blood. The CDR3 nucleotides read TGTGCCAGCAGTGGAAGCGAAGCTTTCTTT. Amino acids: CASSGSEAFF.